The T cell receptor (beta chain) under discussion was sequenced for a study of T cell repertoires in cytomegalovirus infection. The wider study: The authors used CMV epitopes that were HLA-C-restricted (recently identified) and HLA-B-restricted (well studied). Carrying CMV and the relevant HLA type showed in public TCR beta signatures. Study-level points and caveats: There were HLA-C-restricted CMV-specific TCR beta clonotypes dominating the ex vivo response.

This CDR3 spans 14 amino acids. Trimming pared 3 bases from V and 1 base from J, leaving 8 bases between. The germline CDR1 and CDR2 sequences are MNHNS and SASEGT. One entry per CDR3 protein results from TCRdb running MiXCR on the reads. The sample yields a few hundred thousand distinct CDR3 sequences, roughly 42% seen once. This clonotype was seen more than once but under ten times. Its target is unknown. This sequence originates from a human donor in good health (CMV status not recorded). Some clones in this sample may be carry-over from other donors' samples. The genes are TRBV6-1 and TRBJ2-3, with D hard to call. The sequenced sample was cultured PBMCs, obtained from culture after CMV antigen stimulation. CDR3 DNA sequence: TGTGCCAGCAGTGAGGCAGCTGGCACAGATACGCAGTATTTT. As protein: CASSEAAGTDTQYF.